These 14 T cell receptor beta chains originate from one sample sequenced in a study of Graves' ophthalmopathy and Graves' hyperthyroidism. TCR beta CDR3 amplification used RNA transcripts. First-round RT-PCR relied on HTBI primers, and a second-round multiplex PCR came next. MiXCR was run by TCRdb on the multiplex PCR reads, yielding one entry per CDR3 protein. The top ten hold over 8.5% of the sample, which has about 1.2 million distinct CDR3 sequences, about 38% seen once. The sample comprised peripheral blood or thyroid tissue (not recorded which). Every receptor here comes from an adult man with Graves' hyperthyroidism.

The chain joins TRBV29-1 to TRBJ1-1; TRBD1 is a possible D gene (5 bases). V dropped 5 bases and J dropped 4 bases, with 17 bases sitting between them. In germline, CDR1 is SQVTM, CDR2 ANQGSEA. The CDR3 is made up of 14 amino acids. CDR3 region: CSVWQAGRATEAFF. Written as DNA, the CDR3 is TGCAGCGTTTGGCAGGCGGGGCGTGCCACTGAAGCTTTCTTT.

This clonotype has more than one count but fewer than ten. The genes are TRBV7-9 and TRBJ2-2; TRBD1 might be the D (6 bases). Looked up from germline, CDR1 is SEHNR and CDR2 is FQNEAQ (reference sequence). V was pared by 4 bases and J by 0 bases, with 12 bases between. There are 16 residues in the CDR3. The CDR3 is CASSSLGTPNTGELFF. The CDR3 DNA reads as TGTGCCAGCAGCTCCCTGGGGACACCGAACACCGGGGAGCTGTTTTTT.

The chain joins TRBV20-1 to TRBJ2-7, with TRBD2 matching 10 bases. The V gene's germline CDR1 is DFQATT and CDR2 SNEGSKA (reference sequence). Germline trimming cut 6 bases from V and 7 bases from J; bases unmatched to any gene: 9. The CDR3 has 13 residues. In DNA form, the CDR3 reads TGCAGTGCCTCGAGCGGGAGGGCGAGGGAGCAGTACTTC. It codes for CSASSGRAREQYF.

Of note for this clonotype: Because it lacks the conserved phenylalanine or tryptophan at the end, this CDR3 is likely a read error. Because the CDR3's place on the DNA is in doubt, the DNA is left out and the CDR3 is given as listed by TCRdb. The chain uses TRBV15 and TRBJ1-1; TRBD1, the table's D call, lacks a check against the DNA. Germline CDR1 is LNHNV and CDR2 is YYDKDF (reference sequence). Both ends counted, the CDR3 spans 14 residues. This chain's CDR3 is CATSPKPPGQGVFY.

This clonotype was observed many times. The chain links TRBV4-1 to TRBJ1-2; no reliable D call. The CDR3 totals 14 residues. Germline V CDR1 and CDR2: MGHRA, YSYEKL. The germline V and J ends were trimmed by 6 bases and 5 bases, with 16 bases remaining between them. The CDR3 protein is CASSSGSVAYGYTF. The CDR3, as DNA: TGCGCCAGCAGTAGTGGATCCGTAGCTTATGGCTACACCTTC.

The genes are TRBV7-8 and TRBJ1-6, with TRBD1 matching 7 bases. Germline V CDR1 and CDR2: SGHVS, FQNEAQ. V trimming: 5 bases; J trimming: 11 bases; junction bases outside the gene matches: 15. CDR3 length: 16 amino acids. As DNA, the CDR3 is TGTGCCAGCAGCCCCGACCTGACAGGGAAAGGTCCACCCCTCCACTTT. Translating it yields CASSPDLTGKGPPLHF.

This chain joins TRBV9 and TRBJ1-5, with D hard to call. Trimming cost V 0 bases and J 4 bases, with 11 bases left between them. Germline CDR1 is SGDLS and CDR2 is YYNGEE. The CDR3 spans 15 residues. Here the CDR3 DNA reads TGTGCCAGCAGCGTAGGTACAGCCATTAATCAGCCCCAGCATTTT. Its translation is CASSVGTAINQPQHF. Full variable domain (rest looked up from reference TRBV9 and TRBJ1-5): DSGVTQTPKHLITATGQRVTLRCSPRSGDLSVYWYQQSLDQGLQFLIQYYNGEERAKGNILERFSAQQFPDLHSELNLSSLELGDSALYFCASSVGTAINQPQHFGDGTRLSIL.

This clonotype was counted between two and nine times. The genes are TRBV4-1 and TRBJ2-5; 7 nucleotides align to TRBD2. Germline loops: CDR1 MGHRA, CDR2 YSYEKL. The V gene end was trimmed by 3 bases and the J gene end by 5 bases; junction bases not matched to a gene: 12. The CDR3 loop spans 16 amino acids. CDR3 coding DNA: TGCGCCAGCAGCCAGAGGGAGGCGAGGGGAGGGGAGACCCAGTACTTC. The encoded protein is CASSQREARGGETQYF.

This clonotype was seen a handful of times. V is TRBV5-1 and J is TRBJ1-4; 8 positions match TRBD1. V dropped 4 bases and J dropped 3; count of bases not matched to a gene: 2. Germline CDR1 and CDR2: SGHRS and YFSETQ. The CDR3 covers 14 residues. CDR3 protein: CASSDRGANEKLFF. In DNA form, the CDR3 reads TGCGCCAGCAGCGACAGGGGCGCTAATGAAAAACTGTTTTTT.

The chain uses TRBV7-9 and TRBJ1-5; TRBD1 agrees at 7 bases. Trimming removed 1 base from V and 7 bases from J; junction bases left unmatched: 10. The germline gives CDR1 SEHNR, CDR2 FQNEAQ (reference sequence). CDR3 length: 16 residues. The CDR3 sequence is CASSLETGVVRQPQHF. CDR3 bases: TGTGCCAGCAGCTTAGAAACAGGGGTCGTTAGACAGCCCCAGCATTTT.

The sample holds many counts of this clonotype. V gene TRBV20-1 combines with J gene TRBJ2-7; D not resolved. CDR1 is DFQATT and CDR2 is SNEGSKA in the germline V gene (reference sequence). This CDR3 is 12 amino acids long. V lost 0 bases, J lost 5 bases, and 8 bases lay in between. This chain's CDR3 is CSARDSFHEQYF. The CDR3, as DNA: TGCAGTGCTAGAGATAGTTTCCACGAGCAGTACTTC.

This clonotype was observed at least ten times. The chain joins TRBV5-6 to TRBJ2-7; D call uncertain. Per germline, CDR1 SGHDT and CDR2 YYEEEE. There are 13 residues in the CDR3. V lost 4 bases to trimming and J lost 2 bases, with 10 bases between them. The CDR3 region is CASSPGSAYEQYF. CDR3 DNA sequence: TGTGCCAGCAGCCCGGGCAGCGCCTACGAGCAGTACTTC.

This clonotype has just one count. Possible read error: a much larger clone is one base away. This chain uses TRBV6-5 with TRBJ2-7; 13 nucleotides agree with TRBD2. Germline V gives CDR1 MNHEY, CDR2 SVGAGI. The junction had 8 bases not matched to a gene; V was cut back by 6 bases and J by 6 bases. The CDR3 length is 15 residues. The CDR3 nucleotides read TGTGCCAGCAGCCGAGGACTAGCGGGGGTATGCGAGCAGTACTTC. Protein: CASSRGLAGVCEQYF.

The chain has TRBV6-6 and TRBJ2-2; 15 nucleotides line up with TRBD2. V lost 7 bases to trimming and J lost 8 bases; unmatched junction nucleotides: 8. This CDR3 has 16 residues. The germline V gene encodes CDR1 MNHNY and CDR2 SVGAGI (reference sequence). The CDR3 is CASTTTGTSGRGELFF. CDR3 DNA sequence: TGTGCCAGCACAACCACCGGGACTAGCGGGAGGGGGGAGCTGTTTTTT.